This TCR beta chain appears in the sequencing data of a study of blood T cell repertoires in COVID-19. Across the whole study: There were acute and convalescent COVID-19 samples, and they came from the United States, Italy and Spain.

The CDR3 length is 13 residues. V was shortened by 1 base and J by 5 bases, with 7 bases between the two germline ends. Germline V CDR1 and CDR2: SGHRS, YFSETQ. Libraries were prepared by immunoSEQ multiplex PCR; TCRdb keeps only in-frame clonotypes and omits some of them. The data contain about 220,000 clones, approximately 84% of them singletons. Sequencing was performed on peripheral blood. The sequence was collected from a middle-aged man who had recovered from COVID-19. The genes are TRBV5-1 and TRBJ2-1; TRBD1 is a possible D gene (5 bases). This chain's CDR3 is CASSLNRNNEQFF. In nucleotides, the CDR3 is TGCGCCAGCAGCTTGAACAGGAACAATGAGCAGTTCTTC.